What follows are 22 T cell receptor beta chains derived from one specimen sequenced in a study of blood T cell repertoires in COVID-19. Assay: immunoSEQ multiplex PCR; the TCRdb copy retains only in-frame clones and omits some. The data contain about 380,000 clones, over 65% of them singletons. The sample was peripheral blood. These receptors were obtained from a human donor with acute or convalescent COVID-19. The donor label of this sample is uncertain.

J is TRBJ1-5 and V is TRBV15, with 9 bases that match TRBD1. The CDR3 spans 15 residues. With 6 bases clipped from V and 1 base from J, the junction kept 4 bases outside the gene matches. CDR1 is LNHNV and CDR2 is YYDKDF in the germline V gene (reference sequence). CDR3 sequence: CATRSGTGSNQPQHF. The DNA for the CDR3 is TGTGCCACCAGGTCCGGGACAGGGAGCAATCAGCCCCAGCATTTT.

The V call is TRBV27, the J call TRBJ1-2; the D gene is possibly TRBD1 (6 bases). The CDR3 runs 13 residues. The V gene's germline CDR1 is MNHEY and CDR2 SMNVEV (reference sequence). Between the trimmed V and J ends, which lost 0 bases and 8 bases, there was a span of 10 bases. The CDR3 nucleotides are TGTGCCAGCAGTTTATCCAGGGGTTGGGGCTACACCTTC. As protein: CASSLSRGWGYTF.

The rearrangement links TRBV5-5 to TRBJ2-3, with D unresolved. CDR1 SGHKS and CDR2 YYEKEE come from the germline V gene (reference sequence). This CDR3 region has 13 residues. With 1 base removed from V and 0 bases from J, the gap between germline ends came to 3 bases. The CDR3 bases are TGTGCCAGCAGCTTGTCAAGCACAGATACGCAGTATTTT. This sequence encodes CASSLSSTDTQYF.

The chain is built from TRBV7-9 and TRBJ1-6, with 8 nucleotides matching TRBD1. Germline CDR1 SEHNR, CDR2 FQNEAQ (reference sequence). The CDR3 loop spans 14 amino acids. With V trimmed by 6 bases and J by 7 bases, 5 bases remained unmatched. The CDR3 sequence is CASSSRQGNSPLHF. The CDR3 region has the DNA TGTGCCAGCAGTTCTCGACAGGGGAATTCACCCCTCCACTTT.

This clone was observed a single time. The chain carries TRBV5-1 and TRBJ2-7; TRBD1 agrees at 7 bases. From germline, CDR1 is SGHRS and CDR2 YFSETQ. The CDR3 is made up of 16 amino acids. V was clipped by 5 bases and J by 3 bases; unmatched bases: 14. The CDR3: CASSISDRAIGYEQYF. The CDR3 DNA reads TGCGCCAGCAGTATTTCTGACAGGGCAATAGGCTACGAGCAGTACTTC.

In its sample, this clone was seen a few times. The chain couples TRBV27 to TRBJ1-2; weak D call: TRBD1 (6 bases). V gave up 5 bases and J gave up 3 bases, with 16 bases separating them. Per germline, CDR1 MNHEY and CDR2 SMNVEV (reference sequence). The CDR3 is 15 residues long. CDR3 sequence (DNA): TGTGCCAGCAGTAGGGCAGGGGATCCTTACTATGGCTACACCTTC. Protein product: CASSRAGDPYYGYTF.

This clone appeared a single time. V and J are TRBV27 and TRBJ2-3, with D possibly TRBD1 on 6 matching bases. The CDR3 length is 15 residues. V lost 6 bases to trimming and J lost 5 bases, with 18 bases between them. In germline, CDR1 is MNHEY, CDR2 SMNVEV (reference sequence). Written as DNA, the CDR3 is TGTGCCAGCAGCCTAGGGTGGGGGCAGGTAGATACGCAGTATTTT. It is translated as CASSLGWGQVDTQYF.

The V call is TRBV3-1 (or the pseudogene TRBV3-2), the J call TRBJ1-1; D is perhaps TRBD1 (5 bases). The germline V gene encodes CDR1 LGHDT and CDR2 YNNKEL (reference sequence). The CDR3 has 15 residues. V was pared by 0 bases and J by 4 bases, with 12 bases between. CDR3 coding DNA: TGTGCCAGCAGCCAAGACGCGGGGCTGATCACTGAAGCTTTCTTT. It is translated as CASSQDAGLITEAFF.

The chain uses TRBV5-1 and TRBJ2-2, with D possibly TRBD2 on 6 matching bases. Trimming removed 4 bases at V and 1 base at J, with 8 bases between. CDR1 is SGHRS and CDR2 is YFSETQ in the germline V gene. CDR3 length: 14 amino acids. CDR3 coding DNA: TGCGCCAGCAGCGCCGGGAGGAACACCGGGGAGCTGTTTTTT. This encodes CASSAGRNTGELFF.

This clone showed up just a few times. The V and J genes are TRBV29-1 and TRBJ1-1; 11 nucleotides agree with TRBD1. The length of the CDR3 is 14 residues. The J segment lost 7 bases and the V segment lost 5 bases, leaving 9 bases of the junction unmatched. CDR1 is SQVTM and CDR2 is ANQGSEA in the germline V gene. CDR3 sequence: CSVLRTGGSGEAFF. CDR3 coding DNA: TGCAGCGTTCTCCGGACAGGGGGCTCTGGTGAAGCTTTCTTT.

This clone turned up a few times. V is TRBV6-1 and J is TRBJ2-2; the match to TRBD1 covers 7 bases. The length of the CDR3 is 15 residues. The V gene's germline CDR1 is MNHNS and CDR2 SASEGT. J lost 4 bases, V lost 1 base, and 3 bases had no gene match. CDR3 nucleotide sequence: TGTGCCAGCAGTGAAGTGTGGGACAGCACCGGGGAGCTGTTTTTT. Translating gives CASSEVWDSTGELFF.

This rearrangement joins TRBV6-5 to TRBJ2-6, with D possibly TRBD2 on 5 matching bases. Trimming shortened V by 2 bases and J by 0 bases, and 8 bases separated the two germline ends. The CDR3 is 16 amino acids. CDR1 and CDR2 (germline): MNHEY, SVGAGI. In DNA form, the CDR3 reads TGTGCCAGCAGTTACGTGGCGGGCTCTGGGGCCAACGTCCTGACTTTC. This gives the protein CASSYVAGSGANVLTF.

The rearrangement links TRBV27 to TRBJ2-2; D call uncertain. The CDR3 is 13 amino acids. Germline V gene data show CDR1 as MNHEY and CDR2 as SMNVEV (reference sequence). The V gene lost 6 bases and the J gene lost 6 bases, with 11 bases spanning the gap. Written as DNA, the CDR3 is TGTGCCAGCAGGGCCTCGGGTGCCGGGGAGCTGTTTTTT. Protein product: CASRASGAGELFF.

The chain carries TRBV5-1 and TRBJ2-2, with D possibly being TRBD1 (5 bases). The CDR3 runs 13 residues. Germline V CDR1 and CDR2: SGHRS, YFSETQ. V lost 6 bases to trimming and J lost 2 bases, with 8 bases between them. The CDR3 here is CASKGANTGELFF. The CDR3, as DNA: TGCGCCAGCAAAGGGGCTAACACCGGGGAGCTGTTTTTT.

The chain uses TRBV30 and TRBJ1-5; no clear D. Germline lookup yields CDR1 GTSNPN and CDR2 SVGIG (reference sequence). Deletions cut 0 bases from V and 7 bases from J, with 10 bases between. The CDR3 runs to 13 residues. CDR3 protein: CAWSVLGPQPQHF. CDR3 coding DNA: TGTGCCTGGAGTGTACTAGGTCCGCAGCCCCAGCATTTT.

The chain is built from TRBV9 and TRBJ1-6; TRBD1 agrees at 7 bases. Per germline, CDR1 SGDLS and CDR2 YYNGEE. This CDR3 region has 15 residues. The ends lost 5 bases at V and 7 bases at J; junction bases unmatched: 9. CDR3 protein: CASSRMGQNNSPLHF. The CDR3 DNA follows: TGTGCCAGCAGTAGAATGGGACAGAACAATTCACCCCTCCACTTT.

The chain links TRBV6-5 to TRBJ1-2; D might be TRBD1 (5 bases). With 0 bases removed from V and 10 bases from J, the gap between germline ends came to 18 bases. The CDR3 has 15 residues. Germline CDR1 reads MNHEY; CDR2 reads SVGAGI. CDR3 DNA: TGTGCCAGCAGTTACTCGACAGCAGGTCCGCAGCTCTACACCTTC. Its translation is CASSYSTAGPQLYTF.

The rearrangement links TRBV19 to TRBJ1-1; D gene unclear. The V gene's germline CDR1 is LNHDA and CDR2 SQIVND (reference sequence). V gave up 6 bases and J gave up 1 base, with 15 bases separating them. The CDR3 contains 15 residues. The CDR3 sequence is CASSPVEAGNTEAFF. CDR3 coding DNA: TGTGCCAGTAGCCCGGTTGAGGCGGGGAACACTGAAGCTTTCTTT.

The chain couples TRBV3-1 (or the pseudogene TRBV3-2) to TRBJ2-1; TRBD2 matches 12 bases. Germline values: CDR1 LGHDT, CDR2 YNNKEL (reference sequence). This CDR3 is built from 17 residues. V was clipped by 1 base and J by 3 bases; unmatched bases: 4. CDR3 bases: TGTGCCAGCAGCCAAGTCCTAGCGGGGGGGTTCTACAATGAGCAGTTCTTC. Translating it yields CASSQVLAGGFYNEQFF.

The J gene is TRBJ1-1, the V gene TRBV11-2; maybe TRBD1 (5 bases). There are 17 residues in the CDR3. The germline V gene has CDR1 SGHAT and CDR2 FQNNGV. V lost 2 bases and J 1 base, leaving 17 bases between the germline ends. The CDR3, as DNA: TGTGCCAGCAGCTTACGTGGAGGGTCGGGGGGGAACACTGAAGCTTTCTTT. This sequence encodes CASSLRGGSGGNTEAFF.

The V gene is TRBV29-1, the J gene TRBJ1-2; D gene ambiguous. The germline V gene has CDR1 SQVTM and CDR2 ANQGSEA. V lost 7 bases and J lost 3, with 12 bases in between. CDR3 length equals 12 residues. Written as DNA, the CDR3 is TGCAGCGCCCGCAGATCCGACTATGGCTACACCTTC. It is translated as CSARRSDYGYTF.

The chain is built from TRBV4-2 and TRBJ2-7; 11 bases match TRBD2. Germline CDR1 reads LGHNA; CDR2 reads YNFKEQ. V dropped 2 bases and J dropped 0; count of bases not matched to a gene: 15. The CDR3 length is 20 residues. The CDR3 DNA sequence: TGTGCCAGCAGCCAATTTAGCGGGAGGGCCCTGCGAGGTAGCTCCTACGAGCAGTACTTC. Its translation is CASSQFSGRALRGSSYEQYF.